Listed below are T cell receptor beta chains from one sample, sequenced in a study of cytomegalovirus exposure and HLA in healthy donors. The repertoire was sequenced with immunoSEQ multiplex PCR; TCRdb's copy has only in-frame clones and lacks some. The sample records roughly 110,000 clones, about 70% being singletons. What was sequenced was PBMCs. These receptors all stem from a man aged 25 to 40 in good health and CMV-seropositive. Both conserved end residues are part of each CDR3. Fields, in order: V gene, D gene, J gene, clone size, CDR3 DNA, CDR3 protein. The D gene is left open where the match is weak. Rows may omit the clone size; those that give it use once, few, many or a size class.

V gene: TRBV5-4; D gene: .; J gene: TRBJ1-5; clone size: .; CDR3 DNA: TGTGCCAGCAGCTTGGGGGGGGATCAGCCCCAGCATTTT; CDR3 protein: CASSLGGDQPQHF
V gene: TRBV12-5; D gene: TRBD2; J gene: TRBJ2-3; clone size: .; CDR3 DNA: TGTGCTAGTGGTTTGGTACTAGCGGGGGGGCCGGATACGCAGTATTTT; CDR3 protein: CASGLVLAGGPDTQYF
V gene: TRBV7-9; D gene: .; J gene: TRBJ2-2; clone size: .; CDR3 DNA: TGTGCCAGCAGTGTCCTTAGGGAGCTGTTTTTT; CDR3 protein: CASSVLRELFF
V gene: TRBV6-5; D gene: TRBD1; J gene: TRBJ1-2; clone size: once; CDR3 DNA: TGTGCCAGCAGTCCGGATGGGACAGGGGCTCGGGGCTACACCTTC; CDR3 protein: CASSPDGTGARGYTF
V gene: TRBV18; D gene: .; J gene: TRBJ1-5; clone size: .; CDR3 DNA: TGTGCCAGCTCACCCCAGAACAATCAGCCCCAGCATTTT; CDR3 protein: CASSPQNNQPQHF
V gene: TRBV2; D gene: TRBD2; J gene: TRBJ2-1; clone size: .; CDR3 DNA: TGTGCCAGCAACCGGGGGGGCTCCTACAATGAGCAGTTCTTC; CDR3 protein: CASNRGGSYNEQFF
V gene: TRBV21-1; D gene: .; J gene: TRBJ2-3; clone size: .; CDR3 DNA: TGTGCCAGCAGCCCCTTCAGACTACCTAGCACAGATACGCAGTATTTT; CDR3 protein: CASSPFRLPSTDTQYF
V gene: TRBV18; D gene: TRBD2; J gene: TRBJ2-1; clone size: .; CDR3 DNA: TGTGCCAGCTCACCACCGACTAGCGGGGGAGAGCAGTTCTTC; CDR3 protein: CASSPPTSGGEQFF
V gene: TRBV29-1; D gene: TRBD1; J gene: TRBJ2-3; clone size: .; CDR3 DNA: TGCAGCGTTGAATCCCGGGACAGGGCCCCAGATACGCAGTATTTT; CDR3 protein: CSVESRDRAPDTQYF
V gene: TRBV6-1; D gene: .; J gene: TRBJ1-1; clone size: once; CDR3 DNA: TGTGCCAGCAGTGAAGGGGCAAGATGGGAGGACATGAACACTGAAGCTTTCTTT; CDR3 protein: CASSEGARWEDMNTEAFF
V gene: TRBV27; D gene: TRBD2; J gene: TRBJ2-5; clone size: .; CDR3 DNA: TGTGCCAGCAGTTTAAGGACTAGCGGGGGCCTGCAAGAGACCCAGTACTTC; CDR3 protein: CASSLRTSGGLQETQYF
V gene: TRBV2; D gene: .; J gene: TRBJ2-7; clone size: once; CDR3 DNA: TGTGCCAGCAGTGATGAAGGGAGTGGCTACGAGCAGTACTTC; CDR3 protein: CASSDEGSGYEQYF
V gene: TRBV5-1; D gene: TRBD1; J gene: TRBJ2-3; clone size: .; CDR3 DNA: TGCGCCAGCGCCGGCGGGGACAGGGGTCCAGATACGCAGTATTTT; CDR3 protein: CASAGGDRGPDTQYF
V gene: TRBV28; D gene: TRBD2; J gene: TRBJ2-1; clone size: .; CDR3 DNA: TGTGCCAGCCCTCCCTCCCTCACCGGGAGGCCGGTCAATGAGCAGTTCTTC; CDR3 protein: CASPPSLTGRPVNEQFF
V gene: TRBV2; D gene: .; J gene: TRBJ1-5; clone size: .; CDR3 DNA: TGTGCCAGCAAGGGGTATAGCAATCAGCCCCAGCATTTT; CDR3 protein: CASKGYSNQPQHF
V gene: TRBV27; D gene: TRBD1; J gene: TRBJ1-4; clone size: .; CDR3 DNA: TGTGCCAGCAGTAACGACAGGGATGAAAAACTGTTTTTT; CDR3 protein: CASSNDRDEKLFF
V gene: TRBV5-6; D gene: .; J gene: TRBJ1-1; clone size: many; CDR3 DNA: TGTGCCAGCAGCTTCTTTCAGGGGATGAACACTGAAGCTTTCTTT; CDR3 protein: CASSFFQGMNTEAFF
V gene: TRBV7-2; D gene: .; J gene: TRBJ2-3; clone size: .; CDR3 DNA: TGTGCCAGCAGCTTCCGGTACAGTAGCACAGATACGCAGTATTTT; CDR3 protein: CASSFRYSSTDTQYF
V gene: TRBV30; D gene: .; J gene: TRBJ2-1; clone size: .; CDR3 DNA: TGTGCCTGGAGTCCCGGGACTGACAATGAGCAGTTCTTC; CDR3 protein: CAWSPGTDNEQFF
V gene: TRBV10-3; D gene: TRBD1; J gene: TRBJ2-7; clone size: .; CDR3 DNA: TGTGCCATCAGACTTACAGGGGACAACGAGCAGTACTTC; CDR3 protein: CAIRLTGDNEQYF
V gene: TRBV5-6; D gene: .; J gene: TRBJ2-7; clone size: few; CDR3 DNA: TGTGCCAGCAAATCTGGGGGGAGCTACGAGCAGTACTTC; CDR3 protein: CASKSGGSYEQYF
V gene: TRBV5-4; D gene: TRBD2; J gene: TRBJ2-2; clone size: .; CDR3 DNA: TGTGCCAGCAGCTTGGTGGGGGGGACCGGGGAGCTGTTTTTT; CDR3 protein: CASSLVGGTGELFF
V gene: TRBV14; D gene: .; J gene: TRBJ2-3; clone size: .; CDR3 DNA: TGTGCCAGCAGCCGTCCTAACGGAGGGAGGGCAGCTTACGGGGGCACAGTTGGCACAGATACGCAGTATTTT; CDR3 protein: CASSRPNGGRAAYGGTVGTDTQYF
V gene: TRBV4-1; D gene: .; J gene: TRBJ2-2; clone size: .; CDR3 DNA: TGCGCCAGCAGCCAGGTGGGGGCTACGAACACCGGGGAGCTGTTTTTT; CDR3 protein: CASSQVGATNTGELFF
V gene: TRBV6-6; D gene: .; J gene: TRBJ2-1; clone size: .; CDR3 DNA: TGTGCCAGCAGCCCGGACAGTCTAAATGAGCAGTTCTTC; CDR3 protein: CASSPDSLNEQFF
V gene: TRBV18; D gene: .; J gene: TRBJ2-7; clone size: .; CDR3 DNA: TGTGCCAGCTCACTAGATCAAACGACAGCTTACGAGCAGTACTTC; CDR3 protein: CASSLDQTTAYEQYF
V gene: TRBV5-4; D gene: .; J gene: TRBJ1-6; clone size: .; CDR3 DNA: TGTGCCAGCAGCCCTGACAGCGGGGGTAATTCTTATAATTCACCCCTCCACTTT; CDR3 protein: CASSPDSGGNSYNSPLHF
V gene: TRBV7-2; D gene: TRBD1; J gene: TRBJ1-2; clone size: .; CDR3 DNA: TGTGCCAGCAGCTTATGGTTCCAGGGGGCCTATGGCTACACCTTC; CDR3 protein: CASSLWFQGAYGYTF
V gene: TRBV13; D gene: TRBD1; J gene: TRBJ1-1; clone size: .; CDR3 DNA: TGTGCCAGCAGCCCAGGACAGGTTAACACTGAAGCTTTCTTT; CDR3 protein: CASSPGQVNTEAFF
V gene: TRBV5-1; D gene: TRBD1; J gene: TRBJ2-1; clone size: .; CDR3 DNA: TGCGCCAGCAGCCGACAGGGGGCTGCCGGATACAATGAGCAGTTCTTC; CDR3 protein: CASSRQGAAGYNEQFF
V gene: TRBV7-2; D gene: TRBD1; J gene: TRBJ1-6; clone size: few; CDR3 DNA: TGTGCCAGCAGCTTAGACGGGACAGGGGGTTCACCCCTCCACTTT; CDR3 protein: CASSLDGTGGSPLHF
V gene: TRBV7-9; D gene: TRBD1; J gene: TRBJ1-1; clone size: .; CDR3 DNA: TGTGCCAGCAGCTTCTGGGACAGGGCTCGAACTGAAGCTTTCTTT; CDR3 protein: CASSFWDRARTEAFF
V gene: TRBV30; D gene: TRBD1; J gene: TRBJ1-2; clone size: .; CDR3 DNA: TGTGCCTGGACTGGACAGGGCTATGGCTACACCTTC; CDR3 protein: CAWTGQGYGYTF
V gene: TRBV11-2; D gene: TRBD1; J gene: TRBJ1-1; clone size: .; CDR3 DNA: TGTGCCAGCAGCTTTGACAGGGAAGGGGGGACCACTGAAGCTTTCTTT; CDR3 protein: CASSFDREGGTTEAFF
V gene: TRBV27; D gene: .; J gene: TRBJ2-1; clone size: .; CDR3 DNA: TGTGCCAGCAGTTTATCGGTGGCTGTATACAATGAGCAGTTCTTC; CDR3 protein: CASSLSVAVYNEQFF
V gene: TRBV30; D gene: .; J gene: TRBJ1-6; clone size: .; CDR3 DNA: TGTGCCTGGACCCGTCGGGGTTCCTATAATTCACCCCTCCACTTT; CDR3 protein: CAWTRRGSYNSPLHF
V gene: TRBV6-1; D gene: .; J gene: TRBJ1-4; clone size: .; CDR3 DNA: TGTGCCAGCAGCCACCTACTGGGGGGTGAAAAACTGTTTTTT; CDR3 protein: CASSHLLGGEKLFF
V gene: TRBV2; D gene: .; J gene: TRBJ1-5; clone size: .; CDR3 DNA: TGTGCCAGCGGTTTGGACAGTCCGTACAGCAATCAGCCCCAGCATTTT; CDR3 protein: CASGLDSPYSNQPQHF
V gene: TRBV19; D gene: .; J gene: TRBJ1-2; clone size: .; CDR3 DNA: TGTGCCAGTAGTATAAGCAACAGGGCCTATGGCTACACCTTC; CDR3 protein: CASSISNRAYGYTF
V gene: TRBV6-5; D gene: .; J gene: TRBJ1-1; clone size: .; CDR3 DNA: TGTGCCAGCAGTTACAGGGGGACGGGGAACACTGAAGCTTTCTTT; CDR3 protein: CASSYRGTGNTEAFF
V gene: TRBV4-1; D gene: .; J gene: TRBJ1-1; clone size: few; CDR3 DNA: TGCGCCAGCAGCCCACCCTCAGGGGAGGGGGGTATGAACACTGAAGCTTTCTTT; CDR3 protein: CASSPPSGEGGMNTEAFF
V gene: TRBV28; D gene: TRBD2; J gene: TRBJ2-5; clone size: .; CDR3 DNA: TGTGCCAGCAGAACCGGGACTAGGGTAGAGACCCAGTACTTC; CDR3 protein: CASRTGTRVETQYF
V gene: TRBV11-2; D gene: TRBD1; J gene: TRBJ2-7; clone size: .; CDR3 DNA: TGTGCCAGCAGCGTGGACAGGTCACTCTACGAGCAGTACTTC; CDR3 protein: CASSVDRSLYEQYF
V gene: TRBV5-6; D gene: .; J gene: TRBJ1-5; clone size: few; CDR3 DNA: TGTGCCAGCAGCTTATCAGGTGCAAGCACCCATAGCAATCAGCCCCAGCATTTT; CDR3 protein: CASSLSGASTHSNQPQHF
V gene: TRBV5-5; D gene: .; J gene: TRBJ1-5; clone size: .; CDR3 DNA: TGTGCCAGCAGCTTAACGTCCAGGGGCAGTAGTCAGCCCCAGCATTTT; CDR3 protein: CASSLTSRGSSQPQHF
V gene: TRBV5-1; D gene: TRBD1; J gene: TRBJ1-2; clone size: .; CDR3 DNA: TGCGCCAGCAGCTTGGGCCCGCGACAGGGCGTCGTTTTTGGCTACACCTTC; CDR3 protein: CASSLGPRQGVVFGYTF
V gene: TRBV28; D gene: .; J gene: TRBJ1-2; clone size: .; CDR3 DNA: TGTGCCAGCACCCTACAACCGTTTAGCGGCTACACCTTC; CDR3 protein: CASTLQPFSGYTF
V gene: TRBV19; D gene: TRBD1; J gene: TRBJ1-1; clone size: .; CDR3 DNA: TGTGCCAGTAAACAGGGGGAAGTGAACACTGAAGCTTTCTTT; CDR3 protein: CASKQGEVNTEAFF
V gene: TRBV6-6; D gene: .; J gene: TRBJ1-2; clone size: .; CDR3 DNA: TGTGCCAGCAGTTACTCGAGTGGGAGTTCCTATGGCTACACCTTC; CDR3 protein: CASSYSSGSSYGYTF
V gene: TRBV28; D gene: TRBD1; J gene: TRBJ1-1; clone size: .; CDR3 DNA: TGTGCCAGCAGTACGACAGGGGGCCTCCTAGAAGCTTTCTTT; CDR3 protein: CASSTTGGLLEAFF